The 14 T cell receptor beta chains below were found in one sample sequenced in a study of cytomegalovirus exposure and HLA in healthy donors. The method was immunoSEQ multiplex PCR; TCRdb's version includes in-frame clones alone and lacks a portion of them. Altogether 280,000 or so clones are present, roughly 90% being singletons, with the ten largest covering about 0.99%. Sequencing used PBMCs. The receptors here all came from a woman under 30 in good health and CMV-seronegative.

The CDR3 loop reads CASREGASYEQYF. The CDR3 DNA reads as TGTGCCAGCAGGGAGGGAGCCTCCTACGAGCAGTACTTC. The chain combines TRBV27 with TRBJ2-7; D might be TRBD2 (6 bases). Germline assignment: CDR1 MNHEY and CDR2 SMNVEV (reference sequence). The CDR3 sequence is 13 residues long. V was shortened by 6 bases and J by 0 bases, with 9 bases between the two germline ends.

The V call is TRBV6-6, the J call TRBJ1-4, with unresolved D. The CDR3 is 14 residues long. V lost 2 bases, J lost 7 bases, and 11 bases lay in between. The germline V gene encodes CDR1 MNHNY and CDR2 SVGAGI (reference sequence). The CDR3 reads CASSYVGSGEKLFF. CDR3 DNA sequence: TGTGCCAGCAGTTACGTGGGAAGCGGTGAAAAACTGTTTTTT.

V usage is TRBV27 and J usage is TRBJ1-5; the match to TRBD1 covers 7 bases. The V and J ends lost 5 bases and 2 bases, in that order; junction bases with no gene match: 9. CDR1 is MNHEY, CDR2 SMNVEV, per germline (reference sequence). The CDR3 is made up of 16 amino acids. The CDR3 here is CASSPTGDRGNQPQHF. The CDR3 coding sequence is TGTGCCAGCAGTCCCACAGGGGATAGGGGCAATCAGCCCCAGCATTTT.

The J gene is TRBJ1-1, the V gene TRBV19, with 7 bases fitting TRBD1. Losses at the gene ends were 2 bases for V and 4 bases for J; bases not matched to a gene: 13. The CDR3 length is 17 residues. Germline CDR1 and CDR2: LNHDA and SQIVND (reference sequence). For the CDR3, the DNA is TGTGCCAGTAGTATATCAGACAGGGCTTTTGCAGCCACTGAAGCTTTCTTT. It yields the protein CASSISDRAFAATEAFF.

This clone was seen a single time. The rearrangement joins TRBV27 to TRBJ1-5; 9 nucleotides match TRBD1. This CDR3 spans 15 amino acids. Losses at the gene ends were 5 bases for V and 5 bases for J; bases not matched to a gene: 7. Germline loops: CDR1 MNHEY, CDR2 SMNVEV (reference sequence). The CDR3 loop is CASSRVTGGDQPQHF. CDR3 DNA sequence: TGTGCCAGCAGTCGCGTGACAGGGGGGGATCAGCCCCAGCATTTT.

The chain combines TRBV30 with TRBJ2-7; 9 bases align to TRBD2. Germline V gives CDR1 GTSNPN, CDR2 SVGIG (reference sequence). This CDR3 is built from 13 residues. V lost 5 bases to trimming and J lost 3 bases; unmatched junction nucleotides: 5. This CDR3 reads CAWGLARLYEQYF. CDR3 nucleotides: TGTGCCTGGGGACTAGCGCGACTCTACGAGCAGTACTTC.

This clone was seen once. The rearrangement joins TRBV7-3 to TRBJ2-5, with a weak D call TRBD2 (6 bases). CDR3 length: 15 amino acids. With 5 bases removed from V and 4 bases from J, the gap between germline ends came to 17 bases. Germline V gives CDR1 SGHTA, CDR2 FQGTGA. The CDR3 loop is CASSPTPGVVETQYF. The CDR3 DNA reads as TGTGCCAGCAGCCCCACCCCGGGGGTCGTAGAGACCCAGTACTTC. The whole variable domain, filled in from reference TRBV7-3 and TRBJ2-5, reads GAGVSQTPSNKVTEKGKYVELRCDPISGHTALYWYRQSLGQGPEFLIYFQGTGAADDSGLPNDRFFAVRPEGSVSTLKIQRTERGDSAVYLCASSPTPGVVETQYFGPGTRLLVL.

The V and J genes are TRBV4-3 and TRBJ1-2; possibly TRBD1 for D (5 bases). Germline assignment: CDR1 LGHNA and CDR2 YSLEER. The CDR3 loop spans 14 amino acids. Trimming took off 1 base at V and 2 bases at J, with 8 bases between the two ends. The CDR3: CASSQGRANYGYTF. Written as DNA, the CDR3 is TGCGCCAGCAGCCAAGGCAGGGCGAACTATGGCTACACCTTC.

The rearrangement links TRBV9 to TRBJ1-1; TRBD1 matches at 8 bases. V shed 2 bases and J 3 bases; nucleotides not matched to a gene: 3. From germline, CDR1 is SGDLS and CDR2 YYNGEE. This CDR3 region has 14 residues. In nucleotides, the CDR3 is TGTGCCAGCAGCGTTCAGACAGGGGACACTGAAGCTTTCTTT. Its protein product is CASSVQTGDTEAFF.

J is TRBJ1-2 and V is TRBV5-1, with 10 nucleotides matching TRBD1. The ends lost 4 bases at V and 4 bases at J; junction bases unmatched: 13. CDR3 length: 17 amino acids. The germline V gene has CDR1 SGHRS and CDR2 YFSETQ. CDR3: CASSTGQGGRGVYGYTF. The CDR3 region has the DNA TGCGCCAGCAGCACAGGACAGGGGGGCCGGGGAGTCTATGGCTACACCTTC.

The chain uses TRBV7-2 and TRBJ2-7; 7 bases are a match to TRBD2. Germline V gene lookup returns CDR1 SGHTA and CDR2 FQGNSA. The V and J ends lost 5 bases and 2 bases, in that order; junction bases with no gene match: 9. CDR3 length equals 15 residues. CDR3 in DNA: TGTGCCAGCAGCCCTAGATGGACTAGAACCTACGAGCAGTACTTC. Translated: CASSPRWTRTYEQYF.

V and J are TRBV5-1 and TRBJ2-7; maybe TRBD2 (6 bases). V shed 4 bases and J shed 3 bases, with 11 bases lying between them. Germline V gene lookup returns CDR1 SGHRS and CDR2 YFSETQ. CDR3 length: 13 residues. The CDR3 DNA is TGCGCCAGCAGCCTGTGGACTAACTACGAGCAGTACTTC. This sequence encodes CASSLWTNYEQYF.

This clone was seen a single time. V is TRBV9 and J is TRBJ2-7; the D gene is possibly TRBD2 (6 bases). There are 16 residues in the CDR3. CDR1 is SGDLS, CDR2 YYNGEE, per germline. V was shortened by 0 bases and J by 0 bases, with 13 bases between the two germline ends. CDR3 protein: CASSVVGGASSYEQYF. The CDR3 DNA sequence: TGTGCCAGCAGCGTAGTAGGAGGGGCAAGCTCCTACGAGCAGTACTTC.

The rearrangement links TRBV4-1 to TRBJ1-2; no clear D. Germline V gene data show CDR1 as MGHRA and CDR2 as YSYEKL. The CDR3 sequence is 15 residues long. Trimming cost V 4 bases and J 8 bases, with 20 bases left between them. The CDR3 DNA reads TGCGCCAGCAGCCCTGGAGGAATATGGGCGGGGGGCTACACCTTC. It translates to CASSPGGIWAGGYTF.